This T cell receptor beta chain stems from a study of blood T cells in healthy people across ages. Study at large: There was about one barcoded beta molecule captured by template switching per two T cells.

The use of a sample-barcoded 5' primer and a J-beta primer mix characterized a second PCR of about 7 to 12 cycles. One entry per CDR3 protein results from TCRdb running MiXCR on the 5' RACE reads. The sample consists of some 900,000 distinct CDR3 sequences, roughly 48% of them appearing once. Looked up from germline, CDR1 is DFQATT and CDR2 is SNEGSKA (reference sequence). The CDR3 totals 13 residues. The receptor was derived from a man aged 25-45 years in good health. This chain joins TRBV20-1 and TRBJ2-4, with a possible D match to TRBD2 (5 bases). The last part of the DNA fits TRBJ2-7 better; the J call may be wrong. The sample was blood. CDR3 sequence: CSAPGLTRDEQYF. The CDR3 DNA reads TGCAGTGCCCCTGGACTGACCCGGGACGAGCAGTACTTC.